A single sample is the source of the 24 T cell receptor beta chains below, sequenced in a study of blood T cells in healthy people across ages. Then a second PCR, running about 6 to 12 cycles, was carried out with a sample-barcoded 5' primer and a J-beta primer mix. MiXCR, applied by TCRdb to the 5' RACE reads, yields one record per CDR3 protein. This sample carries over 600,000 distinct CDR3 sequences, 46% of them seen once, and the ten largest clones take around 18%. Source material: blood. The source is an elderly man in good health.

For this clonotype: One end of the junction is discordant with germline, which a read error may explain. The V and J genes are TRBV7-8 and TRBJ2-2; 8 bases are shared with TRBD2. Germline CDR1 SGHVS, CDR2 FQNEAQ. The length of the CDR3 is 14 residues. This chain's CDR3 is CASSGRGRLGELIF. The DNA of the CDR3 is TGTGCCAGCTCGGGTCGCGGGAGGCTCGGGGAGCTGATTTTT.

For the CDR3, the DNA is TGTGCCAGCAGCGGGGGACTAGCGGGAGTAGGGACCGGGAAAACCCAGTTCTTC. It is translated as CASSGGLAGVGTGKTQFF. The chain couples TRBV5-6 to TRBJ2-1, with 14 bases fitting TRBD2. V lost 4 bases, J lost 13 bases, and 19 bases stayed unmatched. The CDR3 has 18 residues. Germline V lookup: CDR1 SGHDT, CDR2 YYEEEE.

This rearrangement joins TRBV5-1 to TRBJ2-1; the D gene could be TRBD1 or TRBD2 (5 bases each). This CDR3 contains 16 residues. The germline V gene encodes CDR1 SGHRS and CDR2 YFSETQ. The V end lost 0 bases, the J end lost 4 bases, and 14 bases lay between the germline ends. The CDR3 coding sequence is TGCGCCAGCAGCTTGGCTGGGACCTCACCTTACAATGAGCAGTTCTTC. Encoded protein: CASSLAGTSPYNEQFF.

V usage is TRBV12-3 or TRBV12-4 and J usage is TRBJ2-1, with 7 bases aligning to TRBD2. The CDR3 runs 15 residues. V lost 3 bases and J lost 15; bases outside the gene matches: 17. The CDR3 spells CASSFGDKREERWFF. CDR3 nucleotides: TGTGCCAGCAGTTTTGGGGATAAGCGGGAAGAACGATGGTTCTTC.

J is TRBJ2-5 and V is TRBV18; TRBD2 aligns across 15 bases. Germline-derived CDR1 and CDR2 are KGHSH and LQKENI. Unmatched junction bases numbered 11, after V lost 1 base and J lost 11 bases. This CDR3 comprises 17 residues. CDR3 nucleotide sequence: TGTGCCAGCTCACCACGGACTAGCGGGAGGGCCTGGGGAGAGCAGTACTTC. Translation gives CASSPRTSGRAWGEQYF. Complete variable domain (other parts from reference TRBV18 and TRBJ2-5): NAGVMQNPRHLVRRRGQEARLRCSPMKGHSHVYWYRQLPEEGLKFMVYLQKENIIDESGMPKERFSAEFPKEGPSILRIQQVVRGDSAAYFCASSPRTSGRAWGEQYFGPGTRLLVL.

The rearrangement links TRBV6-2 or TRBV6-3 to TRBJ2-3; 8 bases agree with TRBD2. Germline CDR1 MNHEY, CDR2 SVGEGT. This CDR3 spans 15 amino acids. J lost 6 bases, V lost 2 bases, and 7 bases had no gene match. In DNA, the CDR3 is TGTGCCAGCAGTTACCAGGGACTAGGAGTCGATACGCAGTATTTT. This gives the protein CASSYQGLGVDTQYF.

This clonotype came up once. The chain is built from TRBV10-3 and TRBJ2-7, with D maybe TRBD1 (7 bases). CDR1 is ENHRY, CDR2 SYGVKD, per germline. Deletions cut 4 bases from V and 7 bases from J, with 11 bases between. The CDR3 covers 12 residues. The CDR3 sequence: CAISAGGNEQYF. CDR3 DNA: TGTGCCATCAGTGCAGGGGGGAATGAGCAGTACTTC.

This clonotype has only one observation. The V call is TRBV9, the J call TRBJ2-5; 7 positions agree with TRBD2. The junction had 11 bases not matched to a gene; V was cut back by 4 bases and J by 11 bases. The CDR3 runs to 13 residues. CDR1 SGDLS and CDR2 YYNGEE come from the germline V gene. CDR3 residues: CASSPGTIGEQYF. CDR3 in DNA: TGTGCCAGCAGCCCGGGGACTATTGGTGAGCAGTACTTC.

In its sample, this clonotype was seen a few times. The rearrangement links TRBV28 to TRBJ2-1; no clear D gene. The V end was cut by 6 bases, the J end by 5 bases, with 11 bases between. The CDR3 contains 13 residues. The germline gives CDR1 MDHEN, CDR2 SYDVKM. CDR3 nucleotides: TGTGCCAGCAGCGTAGGAATTAACAATGAGCAGTTCTTC. This codes for CASSVGINNEQFF.

V gene TRBV7-2 combines with J gene TRBJ2-2, with TRBD2 matching over 7 bases. Germline V gene data show CDR1 as SGHTA and CDR2 as FQGNSA. The ends lost 5 bases at V and 4 bases at J; junction bases unmatched: 13. The CDR3 has 17 amino acids. The CDR3: CASSRSSGRASTGELFF. CDR3 nucleotides: TGTGCCAGCAGCCGCTCTAGCGGCAGGGCCTCCACCGGGGAGCTGTTTTTT.

On this clonotype itself: A much larger clone is a single base away; this may be a read error. The rearrangement uses TRBV24-1 and TRBJ2-5; no reliable D call. The J call may not be correct, given that the DNA end is closer to TRBJ2-7. The CDR3 runs 15 residues. The germline gives CDR1 KGHDR, CDR2 SFDVKD. The CDR3 is CATGATRAPVNEQYF. CDR3 bases: TGTGCCACCGGTGCTACCCGGGCGCCGGTGAACGAGCAGTACTTC.

As for this clonotype: A read error may explain this, as a much larger clone is one base away. The J gene is TRBJ2-3, the V gene TRBV29-1, with D possibly matching TRBD2 (6 bases). The length of the CDR3 is 13 residues. V lost 4 bases, J lost 4 bases, and 12 bases lay in between. Looked up from germline, CDR1 is SQVTM and CDR2 is ANQGSEA. CDR3 in amino acids: CSVAGGNSDTQYF. The CDR3 nucleotides are TGCAGCGTTGCTGGGGGGAATTCAGATACGCAGTATTTT.

This clonotype appeared a few times. V gene TRBV5-6 combines with J gene TRBJ1-4, with D unresolved. This CDR3 has 12 residues. V gave up 2 bases and J gave up 8 bases, with 7 bases separating them. Germline CDR1 reads SGHDT; CDR2 reads YYEEEE. The CDR3 coding sequence is TGTGCCAGCAGCTTACGGGAAGAAAAACTGTTTTTT. This encodes CASSLREEKLFF. The whole variable domain, remainder taken from reference TRBV5-6 and TRBJ1-4, is DAGVTQSPTHLIKTRGQQVTLRCSPKSGHDTVSWYQQALGQGPQFIFQYYEEEERQRGNFPDRFSGHQFPNYSSELNVNALLLGDSALYLCASSLREEKLFFGSGTQLSVL.

This clonotype was seen only a few times. The rearrangement links TRBV20-1 to TRBJ2-7, with D hard to call. Germline lookup yields CDR1 DFQATT and CDR2 SNEGSKA (reference sequence). Trimming removed 3 bases at V and 3 bases at J, with 3 bases between. CDR3 length: 10 residues. CDR3 bases: TGCAGTGCTAGGGGCTACGAGCAGTACTTC. It yields the protein CSARGYEQYF.

As for this clonotype: It may be a read error: a sequence one base away is much more abundant. The chain joins TRBV7-9 to TRBJ1-1; D remains ambiguous. Trimming took off 6 bases at V and 1 base at J, with 9 bases between the two ends. In germline, CDR1 is SEHNR, CDR2 FQNEAQ (reference sequence). This CDR3 region has 13 residues. The CDR3 is CASRRVQNTEAFF. CDR3 nucleotide sequence: TGTGCCAGCAGACGAGTCCAGAACACTGAAGCTTTCTTT. Supplemented by reference TRBV7-9 and TRBJ1-1, the full variable domain reads DTGVSQNPRHKITKRGQNVTFRCDPISEHNRLYWYRQTLGQGPEFLTYFQNEAQLEKSRLLSDRFSAERPKGSFSTLEIQRTEQGDSAMYLCASRRVQNTEAFFGQGTRLTVV.

The gene calls are TRBV28 and TRBJ1-1; no clear D gene. This CDR3 comprises 13 residues. CDR1 MDHEN and CDR2 SYDVKM come from the germline V gene. V lost 6 bases, J lost 11 bases, and 19 bases lay in between. This CDR3 is CASRPAPQQKAFF. In DNA form, the CDR3 reads TGTGCCAGCAGGCCAGCTCCTCAACAAAAGGCTTTCTTT. Full variable domain (outside the CDR3, taken from reference TRBV28 and TRBJ1-1): DVKVTQSSRYLVKRTGEKVFLECVQDMDHENMFWYRQDPGLGLRLIYFSYDVKMKEKGDIPEGYSVSREKKERFSLILESASTNQTSMYLCASRPAPQQKAFFGQGTRLTVV.

CDR3 protein: CASSYQRDGGDTQYF. The DNA for the CDR3 is TGTGCCAGCAGTTACCAGCGGGACGGGGGAGATACGCAGTATTTT. The chain has TRBV6-6 and TRBJ2-3, with 7 nucleotides matching TRBD2. In germline, CDR1 is MNHNY, CDR2 SVGAGI (reference sequence). This CDR3 has 15 amino acids. V shed 2 bases and J 5 bases; nucleotides not matched to a gene: 7.

The table lists this clonotype with many counts. CDR3 protein: CASSDATGRGGPSGFAYNEQYF. The CDR3 bases are TGTGCCAGCAGTGATGCCACAGGGAGGGGAGGACCATCTGGTTTCGCGTACAATGAGCAGTACTTC. V and J are TRBV25-1 and TRBJ2-5; a weak D match, TRBD2 (7 bases). Germline CDR1 and CDR2: MGHDK and SYGVNS. Trimming took 3 bases from V and 11 from J, leaving 43 bases between them. The CDR3 has 22 amino acids.

This clonotype has only one observation. Mismatch with germline at one junction end may stem from a read error. This chain connects TRBV7-9 to TRBJ2-7; D may be TRBD1 (5 bases). The germline V gene encodes CDR1 SEHNR and CDR2 FQNEAQ (reference sequence). The CDR3 totals 14 residues. The CDR3 is CASILGVWPTEQYF. In DNA, the CDR3 is TGTGCCAGCATCTTAGGGGTATGGCCTACGGAGCAGTACTTC.

The J gene is TRBJ2-7, the V gene TRBV20-1, with 7 nucleotides matching TRBD1. Near its end, the DNA agrees better with TRBJ2-4, so the J call may be wrong. This CDR3 is 13 amino acids long. Germline V lookup: CDR1 DFQATT, CDR2 SNEGSKA (reference sequence). CDR3 bases: TGCAGTGCCCTCCCAACAGGGGAGAACATTCAGTACTTC. Translating gives CSALPTGENIQYF.

This chain connects TRBV18 to TRBJ2-4; TRBD1 matches 8 bases. The CDR3 sequence is 17 residues long. Per germline, CDR1 KGHSH and CDR2 LQKENI. The junction had 16 bases not matched to a gene; V was cut back by 3 bases and J by 9 bases. The CDR3 sequence is CASSPTDRGRSAAIQYF. The CDR3 bases are TGTGCCAGCTCACCCACAGACAGGGGACGGAGTGCAGCCATTCAGTACTTC.

This clonotype was detected ten times or more. This chain joins TRBV7-9 and TRBJ2-3, with 12 bases that match TRBD2. The ends lost 5 bases at V and 5 bases at J; junction bases unmatched: 11. Germline V gene sequence: CDR1 SEHNR, CDR2 FQNEAQ (reference sequence). This CDR3 contains 17 residues. CDR3 bases: TGTGCCAGCAGCCCACGCGGACTAGCGGGGAGTGGAGATACGCAGTATTTT. Translating gives CASSPRGLAGSGDTQYF.

In this sample, this clonotype turned up a few times. This sequence joins TRBV4-2 and TRBJ2-3, with TRBD1 as a possible D gene (5 bases). CDR1 and CDR2 from the germline V gene are LGHNA and YNFKEQ. This CDR3 region has 15 residues. The V and J ends lost 0 bases and 5 bases respectively, with 12 bases between them. CDR3 loop: CASSQEGARGDTQYF. The CDR3 DNA follows: TGTGCCAGCAGCCAAGAAGGGGCTAGGGGAGATACGCAGTATTTT.

The J gene is TRBJ1-6, the V gene TRBV4-1; 11 nucleotides align to TRBD1. V lost 3 bases and J lost 9; bases outside the gene matches: 7. Per the germline V gene, CDR1 is MGHRA and CDR2 is YSYEKL. The CDR3 is made up of 16 amino acids. The CDR3 reads CASSQGTGGGFSPLHF. CDR3 DNA sequence: TGCGCCAGCAGCCAGGGGACAGGGGGAGGATTTTCACCCCTCCACTTT.